These 14 T cell receptor beta chains originate from one sample sequenced in a study of T cell responses to AZD1222 COVID-19 vaccine. The protocol was immunoSEQ multiplex PCR, while the TCRdb copy is restricted to in-frame clones and leaves out a portion. Of some 90,000 clones in the sample, about nine tenths were seen once. This specimen consisted of peripheral blood, obtained on day 0 of AZD1222 vaccination. The receptors originated from an adult in good health.

The J gene is TRBJ1-1, the V gene TRBV12-5, with D unresolved. V dropped 5 bases and J dropped 7 bases, with 11 bases sitting between them. Per germline, CDR1 LGHNT and CDR2 FRNRAP. The CDR3 sequence is 12 residues long. The CDR3: CASGLAPSEAFF. In DNA form, the CDR3 reads TGTGCTAGTGGTCTGGCCCCGAGTGAAGCTTTCTTT.

This chain links TRBV21-1 with TRBJ1-6; the table's D call, TRBD1, has no DNA check behind it. TRBV21-1 is a pseudogene locus. This CDR3 contains 16 residues. Here the CDR3 reads CASSPRTGTVNSPLHF. The CDR3 DNA is TGTGCCAGCAGCCCACGTACCGGGACAGTAAATTCACCCCTCCACTTT.

The rearrangement joins TRBV3-1 (or the pseudogene TRBV3-2) to TRBJ1-1, with TRBD1 matching over 9 bases. From germline, CDR1 is LGHDT and CDR2 YNNKEL (reference sequence). V lost 4 bases and J lost 10; bases outside the gene matches: 4. CDR3 length: 12 residues. CDR3 region: CASSRGDRAAFF. In DNA, the CDR3 is TGTGCCAGCAGCCGGGGGGACAGGGCAGCTTTCTTT.

The J gene is TRBJ1-3, the V gene TRBV6-5; D ambiguous. Trimming took 9 bases from V and 3 from J, leaving 15 bases between them. This CDR3 has 14 residues. Germline CDR1 reads MNHEY; CDR2 reads SVGAGI. The CDR3 is CASMPSGFGNTIYF. The CDR3 DNA reads as TGTGCCAGTATGCCAAGTGGATTTGGAAACACCATATATTTT.

The chain couples TRBV5-6 to TRBJ2-3, with TRBD2 matching over 9 bases. CDR3 length equals 14 residues. Trimming removed 0 bases from V and 8 bases from J; junction bases left unmatched: 4. Germline assignment: CDR1 SGHDT and CDR2 YYEEEE. For the CDR3, the DNA is TGTGCCAGCAGCTTGGCCATGCGGGAGGGTACGCAGTATTTT. Translated, it gives CASSLAMREGTQYF. The whole variable domain, filled in from reference TRBV5-6 and TRBJ2-3, reads DAGVTQSPTHLIKTRGQQVTLRCSPKSGHDTVSWYQQALGQGPQFIFQYYEEEERQRGNFPDRFSGHQFPNYSSELNVNALLLGDSALYLCASSLAMREGTQYFGPGTRLTVL.

The gene calls are TRBV7-6 and TRBJ2-3; D is undetermined. The length of the CDR3 is 13 residues. Germline V gives CDR1 SGHVS, CDR2 FNYEAQ. With 0 bases removed from V and 7 bases from J, the gap between germline ends came to 8 bases. This CDR3 is CASSLAGSYTQYF. The CDR3 DNA follows: TGTGCCAGCAGCTTAGCTGGTTCATATACGCAGTATTTT.

The chain has TRBV7-2 and TRBJ2-7; TRBD1 might be the D (6 bases). This CDR3 contains 15 residues. Trimming pared 6 bases from V and 7 bases from J, leaving 22 bases between. Germline-derived CDR1 and CDR2 are SGHTA and FQGNSA. CDR3 sequence: CASSRQNREFWEQYF. Here the CDR3 DNA reads TGTGCCAGCAGTCGGCAGAACAGGGAGTTTTGGGAGCAGTACTTC.

The genes are TRBV5-4 and TRBJ1-2, with 7 nucleotides matching TRBD1. The CDR3 loop spans 16 amino acids. V trimming: 4 bases; J trimming: 3 bases; junction bases outside the gene matches: 12. The germline CDR1 and CDR2 sequences are SGHNT and YYREEE (reference sequence). CDR3: CASSPPGQLTDYGYTF. As DNA, the CDR3 is TGTGCCAGCAGCCCCCCGGGACAGTTAACCGACTATGGCTACACCTTC.

The CDR3 is CAISEFRGQPSGNTIYF. The CDR3 bases are TGTGCCATCAGTGAGTTCAGAGGACAGCCCTCTGGAAACACCATATATTTT. The rearrangement links TRBV10-3 to TRBJ1-3; the D gene is possibly TRBD1 (6 bases). The CDR3 runs to 17 residues. CDR1 and CDR2 from the germline V gene are ENHRY and SYGVKD. Trimming took 1 base from V and 0 from J, leaving 13 bases between them.

This chain connects TRBV2 to TRBJ1-3; the D is unclear. The CDR3 covers 15 residues. The V end was cut by 7 bases, the J end by 2 bases, with 15 bases between. Germline loops: CDR1 SNHLY, CDR2 FYNNEI. CDR3 sequence (DNA): TGTGCCAGCACCTTAGGGAGTGGAGCTGGAAACACCATATATTTT. Encoded protein: CASTLGSGAGNTIYF.

V usage is TRBV6-5 and J usage is TRBJ2-2, with a tentative D call TRBD2 (5 bases). This CDR3 comprises 13 residues. Germline V gene data show CDR1 as MNHEY and CDR2 as SVGAGI. Trimming removed 4 bases at V and 5 bases at J, with 8 bases between. DNA for the CDR3: TGTGCCAGCAGTTGGACTCCGACCGGGGAGCTGTTTTTT. Encoded protein: CASSWTPTGELFF.

Only one count was recorded for this clone. This sequence joins TRBV4-1 and TRBJ1-3, with D tentatively TRBD1 (5 bases). V dropped 1 base and J dropped 1 base, with 14 bases sitting between them. In germline, CDR1 is MGHRA, CDR2 YSYEKL. CDR3 length equals 17 residues. For the CDR3, the DNA is TGCGCCAGCAGCCAAGGCAGTTCAGGGAAGTCTGGAAACACCATATATTTT. Residues: CASSQGSSGKSGNTIYF.

This clone was recorded once. The chain carries TRBV6-6 and TRBJ2-6; 7 bases are a match to TRBD1. Germline V gives CDR1 MNHNY, CDR2 SVGAGI (reference sequence). The CDR3 contains 14 residues. V was pared by 7 bases and J by 14 bases, with 14 bases of the junction left unmatched. CDR3 DNA: TGTGCCAGCACCACGAGACAGGGTACCCTACTCCTGACTTTC. This translates into CASTTRQGTLLLTF.

The rearrangement uses TRBV18 and TRBJ2-2; 9 nucleotides agree with TRBD1. This CDR3 is 19 amino acids long. The junction had 20 bases not matched to a gene; V was cut back by 8 bases and J by 4 bases. Germline lookup yields CDR1 KGHSH and CDR2 LQKENI. The CDR3 region has the DNA TGTGCCAGCATGTGGATTAGGACAGGGGTCAAAAGAGGCACCGGGGAGCTGTTTTTT. This sequence encodes CASMWIRTGVKRGTGELFF.